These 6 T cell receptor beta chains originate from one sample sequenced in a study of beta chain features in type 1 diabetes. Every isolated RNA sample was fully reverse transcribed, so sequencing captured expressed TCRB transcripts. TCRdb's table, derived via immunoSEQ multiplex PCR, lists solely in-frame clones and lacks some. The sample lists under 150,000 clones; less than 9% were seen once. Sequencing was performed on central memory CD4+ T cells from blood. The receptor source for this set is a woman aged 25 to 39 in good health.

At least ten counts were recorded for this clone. CDR3 DNA: TGTGCCAGCACACGAACCAGTGTAGCCTCTGGAAACACCATATATTTT. Translating gives CASTRTSVASGNTIYF. The chain joins TRBV2 to TRBJ1-3; D is ambiguous. The length of the CDR3 is 16 residues. V was shortened by 7 bases and J by 0 bases, with 16 bases between the two germline ends. From germline, CDR1 is SNHLY and CDR2 FYNNEI.

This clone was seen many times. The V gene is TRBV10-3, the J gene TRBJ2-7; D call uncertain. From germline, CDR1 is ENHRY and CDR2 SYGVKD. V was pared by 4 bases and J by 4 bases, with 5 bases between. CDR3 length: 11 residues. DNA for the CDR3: TGTGCCATCAGTGCAGAATACGAGCAGTACTTC. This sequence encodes CAISAEYEQYF.

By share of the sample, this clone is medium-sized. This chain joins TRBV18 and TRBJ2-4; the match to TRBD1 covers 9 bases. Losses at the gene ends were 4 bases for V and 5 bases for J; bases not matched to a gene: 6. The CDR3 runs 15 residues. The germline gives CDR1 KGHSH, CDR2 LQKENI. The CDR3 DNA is TGTGCCAGCTCACGCAGACAGGGGGAGGAAAACATTCAGTACTTC. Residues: CASSRRQGEENIQYF.

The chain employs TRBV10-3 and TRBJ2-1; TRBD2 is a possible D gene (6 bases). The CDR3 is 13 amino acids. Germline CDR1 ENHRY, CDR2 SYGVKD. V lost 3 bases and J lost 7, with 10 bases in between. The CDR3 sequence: CAISEWTKNEQFF. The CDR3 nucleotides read TGTGCCATCAGTGAATGGACTAAGAATGAGCAGTTCTTC.

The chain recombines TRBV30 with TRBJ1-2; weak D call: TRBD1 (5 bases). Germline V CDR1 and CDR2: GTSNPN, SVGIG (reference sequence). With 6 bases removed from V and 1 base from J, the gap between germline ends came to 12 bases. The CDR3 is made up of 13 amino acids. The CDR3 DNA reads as TGTGCCTGTCATCGACAGAGTAACTATGGCTACACCTTC. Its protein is CACHRQSNYGYTF.

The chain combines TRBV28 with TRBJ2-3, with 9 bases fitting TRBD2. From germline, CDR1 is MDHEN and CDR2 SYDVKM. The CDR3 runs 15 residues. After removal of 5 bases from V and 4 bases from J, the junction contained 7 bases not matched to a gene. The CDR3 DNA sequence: TGTGCCAGCAGTGACAGCGGGAGGCACGCAGATACGCAGTATTTT. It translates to CASSDSGRHADTQYF.